Shown below are 18 T cell receptor beta chains from a single sample sequenced in a study of post-analysis software for immune sequencing data (dated by TCRdb to 2015 to 2017). Library preparation was by PCR. TCRdb records Illumina HiSeq 2500 as the sequencer. Unique molecular identifiers were incorporated into TCR beta cDNA libraries to reduce PCR and sequencing biases. TCRdb reran the public reads through fastp at Q25 and MiXCR, keeping productive beta chains. Rows are unified per CDR3 protein, each entry keeping the most common DNA and genes. The sample contains over 250,000 distinct CDR3 sequences, about 40% of them found a single time. Under 5% of the sample goes to the ten largest clones. Broad study findings and their caveats: About five TRBV segments, including TRBV5-6, TRBV5-1 and TRBV20-1, were significantly more frequent in patients than controls.

What these receptors recognize is not known. The sequenced material came from blood. These receptors all stem from a girl between 10 and 17 years old with multiple sclerosis.

For the CDR3, the DNA is TGTGCCAGCAGTCTCCGGACAGCAATATATGGCTACACCTTC. Translation gives CASSLRTAIYGYTF. The chain links TRBV28 to TRBJ1-2, with D possibly TRBD1 on 6 matching bases. The CDR3 covers 14 residues. V lost 5 bases, J lost 5 bases, and 15 bases lay in between. The germline CDR1 and CDR2 sequences are MDHEN and SYDVKM.

Note on this clonotype: A read error may be the cause here, since a much bigger clone is one base away. The chain has TRBV6-1 and TRBJ2-1, with D possibly matching TRBD2 (7 bases). The germline V gene has CDR1 MNHNS and CDR2 SASEGT. The V and J ends lost 0 bases and 5 bases respectively, with 11 bases between them. There are 15 residues in the CDR3. CDR3 in amino acids: CASSEAGGGHNEQFF. The CDR3 DNA is TGTGCCAGCAGTGAAGCGGGAGGGGGTCACAATGAGCAGTTCTTC.

This clonotype was seen more than once but under ten times. This sequence joins TRBV12-3 or TRBV12-4 and TRBJ2-7; D unresolved. V was pared by 3 bases and J by 0 bases, with 6 bases between. This CDR3 comprises 13 residues. The CDR3 nucleotides are TGTGCCAGCAGTTTGGCTAGCTCCTACGAGCAGTACTTC. It codes for CASSLASSYEQYF.

The chain has TRBV3-1 and TRBJ2-2; no clear D. From germline, CDR1 is LGHDT and CDR2 YNNKEL (reference sequence). V lost 9 bases and J 0 bases, leaving 11 bases between the germline ends. CDR3 size: 14 residues. The CDR3 protein is CASKPSPNTGELFF. CDR3 nucleotides: TGTGCCAGTAAACCTTCCCCGAACACCGGGGAGCTGTTTTTT.

This clonotype came up many times. The rearrangement joins TRBV5-1 to TRBJ2-7, with a tentative D call TRBD2 (6 bases). V lost 5 bases and J 3 bases, leaving 12 bases between the germline ends. The germline gives CDR1 SGHRS, CDR2 YFSETQ. The CDR3 is 13 residues long. CDR3 loop: CASSRDWRYEQYF. The CDR3 region has the DNA TGCGCCAGCAGTCGGGACTGGCGCTACGAGCAGTACTTC.

As for this clonotype: A read error may be the cause here, since a much bigger clone is one base away. V and J are TRBV20-1 and TRBJ2-5; 8 positions match TRBD1. Per germline, CDR1 DFQATT and CDR2 SNEGSKA (reference sequence). Unmatched junction bases numbered 7, after V lost 3 bases and J lost 4 bases. The CDR3 totals 14 residues. Here the CDR3 reads CSARLPGGGETQYF. CDR3 DNA: TGCAGTGCTAGGCTGCCAGGGGGCGGAGAGACCCAGTACTTC.

This clonotype was seen more than once but under ten times. This rearrangement joins TRBV4-1 to TRBJ1-1; weak D call: TRBD1 (5 bases). The germline gives CDR1 MGHRA, CDR2 YSYEKL. CDR3 length equals 16 residues. Trimming stripped 1 base from V and 10 bases from J, with 22 bases between. CDR3 coding DNA: TGCGCCAGCAGCCAAGTGGGGACCCTTAGCGGGCCGGGAGCTTTCTTT. This encodes CASSQVGTLSGPGAFF.

On this clonotype: With a much larger clone just one base away, this may be a read error. The V gene is TRBV5-1, the J gene TRBJ2-1; TRBD2 matches 7 bases. The CDR3 is 14 residues long. The V segment lost 7 bases and the J segment 8 bases; nucleotides outside the gene matches: 12. Per germline, CDR1 SGHRS and CDR2 YFSETQ. In DNA, the CDR3 is TGCGCCAGCGGGACCGGGACTGGGGGGGATGAGCAGTTCTTC. Translated, it gives CASGTGTGGDEQFF. Drawing the rest from reference TRBV5-1 and TRBJ2-1, the complete variable domain is KAGVTQTPRYLIKTRGQQVTLSCSPISGHRSVSWYQQTPGQGLQFLFEYFSETQRNKGNFPGRFSGRQFSNSRSEMNVSTLELGDSALYLCASGTGTGGDEQFFGPGTRLTVL.

Only a few counts were recorded for this clonotype. Here the CDR3 DNA reads TGCGCCAGCAGCCAGCGACTAGCGGGGAACTACAATGAGCAGTTCTTC. This translates into CASSQRLAGNYNEQFF. This chain connects TRBV4-3 to TRBJ2-1, with 11 nucleotides matching TRBD2. Germline values: CDR1 LGHNA, CDR2 YSLEER. Trimming at V came to 3 bases and at J to 3 bases, leaving 4 bases not matched to a gene. The CDR3 has 16 residues.

This clonotype was seen ten or more times. The chain recombines TRBV5-5 with TRBJ2-7; TRBD2 matches 8 bases. In germline, CDR1 is SGHKS, CDR2 YYEKEE (reference sequence). The V segment lost 5 bases and the J segment 4 bases; nucleotides outside the gene matches: 14. The CDR3 spans 16 residues. The CDR3 here is CASSQEMGGRIYEQYF. The DNA for the CDR3 is TGTGCCAGCAGTCAAGAGATGGGCGGGAGGATTTACGAGCAGTACTTC.

The chain uses TRBV5-1 and TRBJ2-7, with TRBD1 matching 11 bases. The CDR3 runs 16 residues. The germline gives CDR1 SGHRS, CDR2 YFSETQ. J gave up 1 base and V 5 bases, and 8 bases lay outside the gene matches. The CDR3 spells CASRRWTGGVSYEQYF. The CDR3, as DNA: TGCGCCAGCAGACGATGGACAGGGGGCGTATCCTACGAGCAGTACTTC.

This clonotype was observed a handful of times. The chain uses TRBV20-1 and TRBJ1-1; D is uncertain. The V end lost 3 bases, the J end lost 1 base, and 9 bases lay between the germline ends. From germline, CDR1 is DFQATT and CDR2 SNEGSKA (reference sequence). This CDR3 has 13 amino acids. CDR3 sequence: CSASVGGNTEAFF. The CDR3 DNA follows: TGCAGTGCTAGTGTCGGAGGGAACACTGAAGCTTTCTTT.

The CDR3 region is CSAIWDTTDTQYF. The CDR3 bases are TGCAGTGCTATTTGGGACACCACAGATACGCAGTATTTT. The chain links TRBV20-1 to TRBJ2-3, with D tentatively TRBD1 (6 bases). Germline V CDR1 and CDR2: DFQATT, SNEGSKA (reference sequence). Trimming stripped 4 bases from V and 2 bases from J, with 10 bases between. The CDR3 consists of 13 residues.

This clonotype was seen ten or more times. The V call is TRBV4-2, the J call TRBJ2-1; D unresolved. The germline V gene encodes CDR1 LGHNA and CDR2 YNFKEQ. The CDR3 runs to 15 residues. V was shortened by 0 bases and J by 8 bases, with 14 bases between the two germline ends. CDR3 region: CASSQEGQRGDEQFF. Written as DNA, the CDR3 is TGTGCCAGCAGCCAAGAAGGGCAGCGTGGCGATGAGCAGTTCTTC.

This clonotype was recorded once. A read error is possible here, since a much larger clone lies one base away. The chain combines TRBV6-2 or TRBV6-3 with TRBJ1-5; 10 bases fit TRBD1. Per the germline V gene, CDR1 is MNHEY and CDR2 is SVGEGT. This CDR3 is built from 13 residues. V shed 7 bases, J shed 6 bases, and the junction held 3 bases outside the gene matches. The CDR3 nucleotides are TGTGCCAGCATAGACAGGGGGCTTCAGCCCCAGCATTTT. It translates to CASIDRGLQPQHF.

The chain employs TRBV14 and TRBJ2-5, with 9 bases that match TRBD1. J gave up 11 bases and V 3 bases, and 7 bases lay outside the gene matches. Germline lookup yields CDR1 SGHDN and CDR2 FVKESK. The CDR3 runs to 13 residues. Written as DNA, the CDR3 is TGTGCCAGCAGCCAGCACAGGGGGCTCGGGCAGTACTTC. It yields the protein CASSQHRGLGQYF.

At least ten counts were recorded for this clonotype. This chain links TRBV7-3 with TRBJ1-2; no clear D. Per germline, CDR1 SGHTA and CDR2 FQGTGA. The CDR3 length is 13 residues. V lost 5 bases to trimming and J lost 8 bases, with 15 bases between them. DNA of the CDR3: TGTGCCAGCAGCCCGGACGGTCTATTAGGCTACACCTTC. Translated: CASSPDGLLGYTF.

The chain has TRBV7-9 and TRBJ2-1; the D gene is possibly TRBD1 (6 bases). Germline V CDR1 and CDR2: SEHNR, FQNEAQ (reference sequence). Trimming removed 3 bases from V and 0 bases from J, with 9 bases in between. CDR3 length: 15 residues. The CDR3 spells CASSFRQASYNEQFF. The CDR3 DNA sequence: TGTGCCAGCAGCTTTAGACAGGCCTCCTACAATGAGCAGTTCTTC.